The 27 T cell receptor beta chains listed next were all sequenced from one sample in a study of T-cell memory formation after mild COVID-19. TCRdb itself ran the 5' RACE reads through MiXCR, one entry per CDR3 protein. Altogether 350,000 to 450,000 distinct CDR3 sequences are present, 13% to 15% being singletons, with the ten largest covering about 22%. The specimen was PBMCs or a T cell subset sorted from them (not recorded which). These receptor sequences come from a man between 18 and 35 years old who had mild COVID-19 (a few samples of this study predate the infection). Cell type and time point are not known.

The chain employs TRBV7-9 and TRBJ1-1, with a possible D match to TRBD1 (6 bases). This CDR3 spans 13 amino acids. The germline V gene has CDR1 SEHNR and CDR2 FQNEAQ (reference sequence). V lost 5 bases and J 1 base, leaving 8 bases between the germline ends. CDR3 nucleotide sequence: TGTGCCAGCAGCCACAGGGAGAACACTGAAGCTTTCTTT. This codes for CASSHRENTEAFF.

This clonotype was seen a handful of times. This rearrangement joins TRBV28 to TRBJ2-7; TRBD2 agrees at 7 bases. Germline CDR1 reads MDHEN; CDR2 reads SYDVKM. This CDR3 is 13 amino acids long. V trimming: 3 bases; J trimming: 4 bases; junction bases outside the gene matches: 3. CDR3 DNA: TGTGCCAGCAGTTTGAGCGGGAAGTACGAGCAGTACGTC. Protein product: CASSLSGKYEQYV.

This clonotype occurred a few times. The V and J genes are TRBV2 and TRBJ2-2, with D maybe TRBD2 (7 bases). With 4 bases removed from V and 5 bases from J, the gap between germline ends came to 14 bases. This CDR3 comprises 15 residues. Germline V gene sequence: CDR1 SNHLY, CDR2 FYNNEI. CDR3 sequence: CASSVRGGPTGELFF. CDR3 DNA sequence: TGTGCCAGCAGTGTGAGGGGGGGCCCAACCGGGGAGCTGTTTTTT.

This clonotype occurred a few times. V gene TRBV7-2 combines with J gene TRBJ2-1; D not certain. The CDR3 consists of 10 residues. With 8 bases removed from V and 9 bases from J, the gap between germline ends came to 8 bases. CDR1 is SGHTA, CDR2 FQGNSA, per germline. The CDR3 spells CASYYGEQFF. CDR3 nucleotide sequence: TGTGCCAGCTACTATGGTGAGCAGTTCTTC.

V gene TRBV19 combines with J gene TRBJ1-5; D not certain. The CDR3 consists of 12 residues. CDR1 is LNHDA and CDR2 is SQIVND in the germline V gene (reference sequence). The V end was cut by 3 bases, the J end by 5 bases, with 5 bases between. The CDR3 is CASSIPDQPQHF. In DNA form, the CDR3 reads TGTGCCAGTAGTATTCCCGATCAGCCCCAGCATTTT.

This clonotype was observed a handful of times. This rearrangement joins TRBV18 to TRBJ1-6; 7 bases line up with TRBD1. J lost 5 bases, V lost 5 bases, and 6 bases had no gene match. The CDR3 consists of 15 residues. CDR1 and CDR2 from the germline V gene are KGHSH and LQKENI. CDR3 DNA: TGTGCCAGCTCATCCCTCGGGACAGATAATTCACCCCTCCACTTT. Translated, it gives CASSSLGTDNSPLHF.

This clonotype has only a few counts. V gene TRBV7-6 combines with J gene TRBJ2-5; 8 nucleotides agree with TRBD2. Germline assignment: CDR1 SGHVS and CDR2 FNYEAQ. The CDR3 has 13 residues. J lost 4 bases, V lost 8 bases, and 6 bases had no gene match. The CDR3 DNA is TGTGCCAGCGTAGCGGGGCGGGGAGAGACCCAGTACTTC. Amino acid sequence: CASVAGRGETQYF.

This clonotype occurred a few times. The chain has TRBV20-1 and TRBJ2-7; maybe TRBD1 (6 bases). The germline CDR1 and CDR2 sequences are DFQATT and SNEGSKA (reference sequence). There are 13 residues in the CDR3. Trimming pared 3 bases from V and 5 bases from J, leaving 14 bases between. The CDR3 DNA reads TGCAGTGCTAGTAACAGGGAGAAGAACGAGCAGTACTTC. Protein product: CSASNREKNEQYF.

The CDR3, as DNA: TGTGCCAGCAGCCCCCGTGGCCGACTAGCGGGGAGCCAAGAGACCCAGTACTTC. It encodes CASSPRGRLAGSQETQYF. This chain connects TRBV3-1 to TRBJ2-5; TRBD2 agrees at 11 bases. The germline V gene has CDR1 LGHDT and CDR2 YNNKEL (reference sequence). The CDR3 consists of 18 residues. V shed 4 bases and J 1 base; nucleotides not matched to a gene: 11.

There are a few counts of this clonotype. The junction departs from the called germline gene at one end, perhaps through a read error. The chain combines TRBV12-3 or TRBV12-4 with TRBJ1-6; perhaps TRBD1 as D (5 bases). CDR3 length equals 12 residues. The CDR3 DNA reads TGTGCCAGCAGTTTCGGGACGGCCCTTCTCTACTTT. Its translation is CASSFGTALLYF.

This clonotype was counted between two and nine times. The chain links TRBV20-1 to TRBJ2-7, with D possibly TRBD1 on 5 matching bases. This CDR3 spans 14 amino acids. Trimming pared 6 bases from V and 3 bases from J, leaving 18 bases between. The germline V gene has CDR1 DFQATT and CDR2 SNEGSKA (reference sequence). CDR3 coding DNA: TGCAGTGCCACCGACAGCGATTACTTCTACGAGCAGTACTTC. Protein: CSATDSDYFYEQYF.

This clonotype was recorded a few times. This sequence joins TRBV27 and TRBJ2-3, with TRBD2 matching over 8 bases. The trim removed 6 bases at V and 2 bases at J, leaving 10 bases unmatched. This CDR3 is 16 amino acids long. Germline CDR1 and CDR2: MNHEY and SMNVEV (reference sequence). CDR3 DNA sequence: TGTGCCAGCAGCCCACAACCAGCGGGGGCCACAGATACGCAGTATTTT. Translated: CASSPQPAGATDTQYF.

J is TRBJ1-5 and V is TRBV6-2 or TRBV6-3; D remains unclear. This CDR3 contains 13 residues. V gave up 0 bases and J gave up 7 bases, with 7 bases separating them. From germline, CDR1 is MNHEY and CDR2 SVGEGT. CDR3 region: CASSYSSRQPQHF. The DNA of the CDR3 is TGTGCCAGCAGTTACTCCAGTAGACAGCCCCAGCATTTT.

The sample holds many counts of this clonotype. The chain recombines TRBV7-2 with TRBJ2-5; 8 bases align to TRBD2. The V segment lost 4 bases and the J segment 5 bases; nucleotides outside the gene matches: 6. The CDR3 is 14 amino acids. Germline V gene lookup returns CDR1 SGHTA and CDR2 FQGNSA. CDR3 amino acids: CASSSYRGGETQYF. The CDR3 nucleotides read TGTGCCAGCAGCTCCTATCGGGGGGGCGAGACCCAGTACTTC.

J is TRBJ2-7 and V is TRBV15; D perhaps matches TRBD2 (5 bases). The ends were cut back, 5 bases at V and 7 bases at J, with 15 bases in the middle. The germline gives CDR1 LNHNV, CDR2 YYDKDF (reference sequence). The CDR3 is made up of 13 amino acids. DNA of the CDR3: TGTGCCACCAGCTCCGGGATTTACCCTGAGCAGTACGTC. Its protein is CATSSGIYPEQYV.

The V call is TRBV7-9, the J call TRBJ1-3, with D possibly matching TRBD1 (6 bases). There are 16 residues in the CDR3. CDR1 is SEHNR, CDR2 FQNEAQ, per germline (reference sequence). Trimming pared 8 bases from V and 0 bases from J, leaving 17 bases between. The CDR3: CASVHRDITSGNTIYF. CDR3 nucleotide sequence: TGTGCCAGCGTCCACCGGGACATAACCTCTGGAAACACCATATATTTT.

The sample holds a few counts of this clonotype. The V and J genes are TRBV4-1 and TRBJ2-1; the match to TRBD2 covers 10 bases. Germline CDR1 is MGHRA and CDR2 is YSYEKL. CDR3 length equals 15 residues. The V segment lost 2 bases and the J segment 7 bases; nucleotides outside the gene matches: 5. CDR3: CASSQSGGARNEQFF. In DNA, the CDR3 is TGCGCCAGCAGCCAAAGCGGGGGGGCGAGGAATGAGCAGTTCTTC.

There are a few counts of this clonotype. The V call is TRBV28, the J call TRBJ2-7; D is possibly TRBD1 (5 bases). The CDR3 has 12 residues. Trimming left V 5 bases short and J 6 bases short, with 11 bases between. Germline CDR1 and CDR2: MDHEN and SYDVKM. The CDR3 DNA reads as TGTGCCAGCAGTGGGGCCCCCGTCGAGCAGTACGTC. Translated, it gives CASSGAPVEQYV.

This clonotype came up many times. This rearrangement joins TRBV5-1 to TRBJ2-5; D gene uncertain. This CDR3 contains 14 residues. V dropped 0 bases and J dropped 5 bases, with 11 bases sitting between them. The germline V gene has CDR1 SGHRS and CDR2 YFSETQ. Written as DNA, the CDR3 is TGCGCCAGCAGCTTGGGCGGCGACGGGGAGACCCAGTACTTC. It codes for CASSLGGDGETQYF.

This clonotype was detected a few times. The chain couples TRBV6-6 to TRBJ1-2; 7 nucleotides line up with TRBD1. CDR1 MNHNY and CDR2 SVGAGI come from the germline V gene (reference sequence). V was clipped by 5 bases and J by 7 bases; unmatched bases: 13. This CDR3 has 15 amino acids. CDR3 DNA sequence: TGTGCCAGCAGTGACCGCCGGACAGGTTTGGGTGGCTACACCTTC. Protein sequence: CASSDRRTGLGGYTF.

This clonotype was detected a few times. The chain recombines TRBV7-2 with TRBJ2-2; D unresolved. V was pared by 4 bases and J by 2 bases, with 11 bases between. The germline CDR1 and CDR2 sequences are SGHTA and FQGNSA. The CDR3 spans 15 residues. CDR3 nucleotide sequence: TGTGCCAGCAGCTCTTGGATAGGCAACACCGGGGAGCTGTTTTTT. Translating it yields CASSSWIGNTGELFF.

This clonotype was detected a few times. The chain is built from TRBV18 and TRBJ2-3; unclear D gene. Germline values: CDR1 KGHSH, CDR2 LQKENI. This CDR3 has 14 residues. Trimming stripped 3 bases from V and 6 bases from J, with 13 bases between. Here the CDR3 DNA reads TGTGCCAGCTCACCGGCCGCTCAAACGGATACGCAGTATTTT. It yields the protein CASSPAAQTDTQYF.

This clonotype was observed many times. The gene calls are TRBV7-9 and TRBJ2-7; 7 bases match TRBD1. The CDR3 contains 15 residues. V lost 5 bases to trimming and J lost 7 bases; unmatched junction nucleotides: 14. Germline CDR1 is SEHNR and CDR2 is FQNEAQ (reference sequence). In DNA form, the CDR3 reads TGTGCCAGCAGCCCGACAGGGATTCGTACATCGGAGCAGTACTTC. Protein product: CASSPTGIRTSEQYF.

The chain combines TRBV27 with TRBJ2-7; D may be TRBD2 (6 bases). The CDR3 is 16 amino acids. Trimming stripped 5 bases from V and 3 bases from J, with 20 bases between. Looked up from germline, CDR1 is MNHEY and CDR2 is SMNVEV (reference sequence). CDR3 protein: CASSIRAGRDLYEQYF. The CDR3 nucleotides are TGTGCCAGCAGTATTCGTGCGGGACGGGACCTCTACGAGCAGTACTTC.

This chain links TRBV9 with TRBJ2-7; D is unclear. Germline CDR1 and CDR2: SGDLS and YYNGEE. The CDR3 runs 9 residues. Trimming took 10 bases from V and 4 from J, leaving 6 bases between them. The CDR3 nucleotides are TGTGCCCGGTTATACGAGCAGTACGTC. Translated: CARLYEQYV.

Note on this clonotype: Germline and junction disagree at one end, which may indicate a read error. The chain combines TRBV12-3 or TRBV12-4 with TRBJ2-3; 7 bases map to TRBD2. The CDR3 contains 14 residues. CDR3 in amino acids: CASSLGGAADKQYF. CDR3 bases: TGTGCCAGCAGTTTGGGAGGGGCGGCAGATAAGCAGTATTTT.

This clonotype was detected many times. V and J are TRBV7-2 and TRBJ2-6; D call uncertain. V lost 5 bases and J lost 0, with 8 bases in between. Germline CDR1 reads SGHTA; CDR2 reads FQGNSA. This CDR3 is 15 amino acids long. The CDR3 DNA reads TGTGCCAGCAGCCCCCTCCCCTCTGGGGCCAACGTCCTGACTTTC. Amino acids: CASSPLPSGANVLTF.